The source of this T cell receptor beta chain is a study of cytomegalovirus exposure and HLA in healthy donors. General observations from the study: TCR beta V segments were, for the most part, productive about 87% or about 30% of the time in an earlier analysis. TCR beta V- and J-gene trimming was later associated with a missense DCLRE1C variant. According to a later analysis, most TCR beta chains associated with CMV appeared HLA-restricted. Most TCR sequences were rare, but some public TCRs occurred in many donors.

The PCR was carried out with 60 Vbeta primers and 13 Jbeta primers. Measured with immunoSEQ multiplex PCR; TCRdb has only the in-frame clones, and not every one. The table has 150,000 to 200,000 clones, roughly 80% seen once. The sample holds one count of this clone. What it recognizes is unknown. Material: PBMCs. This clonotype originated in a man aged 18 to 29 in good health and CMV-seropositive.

CDR3 loop: CASSQGSGRAAYEQYF. For the CDR3, the DNA is TGCGCCAGCAGCCAAGGGAGCGGGAGGGCCGCCTACGAGCAGTACTTC. The chain has TRBV4-1 and TRBJ2-7; 10 bases fit TRBD2. Germline assignment: CDR1 MGHRA and CDR2 YSYEKL. V trimming: 1 base; J trimming: 2 bases; junction bases outside the gene matches: 5. CDR3 length: 16 residues.